This T cell receptor (beta chain) was recorded in a study of control samples from healthy donors and cancer patients. The V gene's germline CDR1 is SGHVS and CDR2 FQNEAQ. V was trimmed by 5 bases and J by 5 bases, leaving 13 bases between them. The CDR3 has 13 residues. Only a few counts were recorded for this clone. TCRdb's table, derived via immunoSEQ multiplex PCR, lists solely in-frame clones and lacks some. The sample lists about 130,000 clones, about 93% seen once, with 1.7% in the top ten. The source is a man aged 50 to 60 with head and neck cancer. This sequence joins TRBV7-8 and TRBJ2-7; D is possibly TRBD1 (6 bases). Sequencing was carried out using PBMCs. CDR3 sequence (DNA): TGTGCCAGCAGCCGACAGGTTTCGAACGAGCAGTACTTC. Translated, it gives CASSRQVSNEQYF.